These 27 T cell receptor beta chains share one sample of origin, sequenced in a study of PD-1 blockade in classical Hodgkin lymphoma. Assay: immunoSEQ multiplex PCR; the TCRdb copy retains only in-frame clones and omits some. The table shows 45,000 to 55,000 clones, with roughly 80% occurring only once. Every one of the patients relapsed after autologous stem cell transplantation (brentuximab vedotin exposure was variable). This material consisted of peripheral blood mononuclear cells (PBMCs), taken at baseline. The source is a human donor with classical Hodgkin lymphoma.

In its sample, this clone was seen a few times. The V call is TRBV15, the J call TRBJ2-5, with TRBD2 identical over 9 bases. V trimming: 1 base; J trimming: 0 bases; junction bases outside the gene matches: 6. The CDR3 contains 17 residues. Germline V gene sequence: CDR1 LNHNV, CDR2 YYDKDF (reference sequence). CDR3 region: CATSRGAGGRDQETQYF. CDR3 nucleotide sequence: TGTGCCACCAGCAGAGGGGCGGGAGGGCGAGACCAAGAGACCCAGTACTTC. Full variable domain (remainder filled in from reference TRBV15 and TRBJ2-5): DAMVIQNPRYQVTQFGKPVTLSCSQTLNHNVMYWYQQKSSQAPKLLFHYYDKDFNNEADTPDNFQSRRPNTSFCFLDIRSPGLGDTAMYLCATSRGAGGRDQETQYFGPGTRLLVL.

The sample holds one count of this clone. The rearrangement links TRBV10-3 to TRBJ1-2, with D unresolved. V was pared by 2 bases and J by 4 bases, with 8 bases between. This CDR3 has 13 amino acids. In germline, CDR1 is ENHRY, CDR2 SYGVKD. The CDR3 here is CAISEGEPYGYTF. The CDR3 coding sequence is TGTGCCATCAGTGAGGGGGAACCCTATGGCTACACCTTC.

The chain carries TRBV30 and TRBJ2-7; D gene ambiguous. V lost 2 bases and J 4 bases, leaving 6 bases between the germline ends. This CDR3 has 11 amino acids. Germline V gene lookup returns CDR1 GTSNPN and CDR2 SVGIG (reference sequence). The CDR3 sequence: CAWSISYEQYF. DNA of the CDR3: TGTGCCTGGAGTATTAGTTACGAGCAGTACTTC.

With regard to this clone: Mismatch with germline at one junction end may stem from a read error. The chain joins TRBV28 to TRBJ1-2; D gene ambiguous. The CDR3 loop spans 12 amino acids. Germline lookup yields CDR1 MDHEN and CDR2 SYDVKM. Here the CDR3 reads CASSLRVGNLSF. In nucleotides, the CDR3 is TGTGCCAGCAGTTTAAGGGTCGGGAACCTAAGCTTC.

V is TRBV9 and J is TRBJ2-1, with 10 bases identical to TRBD1. The CDR3 is 17 amino acids. The germline V gene has CDR1 SGDLS and CDR2 YYNGEE. The V gene end was trimmed by 3 bases and the J gene end by 0 bases; junction bases not matched to a gene: 6. DNA for the CDR3: TGTGCCAGCAGCGGAGGGACAGGGGTTAGCTCCTACAATGAGCAGTTCTTC. This sequence encodes CASSGGTGVSSYNEQFF.

This clone has a single count. The gene calls are TRBV5-5 and TRBJ1-1; D remains ambiguous. This CDR3 region has 11 residues. Trimming removed 4 bases at V and 9 bases at J, with 10 bases between. Germline loops: CDR1 SGHKS, CDR2 YYEKEE (reference sequence). CDR3 amino acids: CASSPEVQAFF. The DNA for the CDR3 is TGTGCCAGCAGCCCGGAGGTACAAGCTTTCTTT.

This chain connects TRBV10-3 to TRBJ1-1; D is undetermined. Germline V gene sequence: CDR1 ENHRY, CDR2 SYGVKD. V was trimmed by 8 bases and J by 3 bases, leaving 19 bases between them. The CDR3 is 15 residues long. In DNA form, the CDR3 reads TGTGCCATCCTCCGGAAGGGCGACGGGGACACTGAAGCTTTCTTT. Its protein product is CAILRKGDGDTEAFF.

The genes are TRBV30 and TRBJ1-1; D is unresolved. CDR1 is GTSNPN and CDR2 is SVGIG in the germline V gene (reference sequence). The CDR3 spans 13 residues. Trimming cost V 0 bases and J 10 bases, with 15 bases left between them. CDR3 bases: TGTGCCTGGAGTGTCTCCCCCTACATTGGAGCTTTCTTT. It encodes CAWSVSPYIGAFF.

The chain has TRBV19 and TRBJ2-1, with 8 bases aligning to TRBD1. V dropped 9 bases and J dropped 6; count of bases not matched to a gene: 13. Germline CDR1 reads LNHDA; CDR2 reads SQIVND (reference sequence). The CDR3 length is 15 residues. CDR3 residues: CASQTPGTGFNEQFF. The CDR3 DNA reads TGTGCCAGCCAAACCCCCGGGACAGGTTTCAATGAGCAGTTCTTC. The complete variable domain, with remaining parts taken from reference TRBV19 and TRBJ2-1, reads DGGITQSPKYLFRKEGQNVTLSCEQNLNHDAMYWYRQDPGQGLRLIYYSQIVNDFQKGDIAEGYSVSREKKESFPLTVTSAQKNPTAFYLCASQTPGTGFNEQFFGPGTRLTVL.

The V and J genes are TRBV6-1 and TRBJ1-1; D possibly corresponds to TRBD1 (5 bases). The CDR3 runs 15 residues. Germline V gene lookup returns CDR1 MNHNS and CDR2 SASEGT. Trimming removed 8 bases from V and 10 bases from J, with 26 bases in between. The CDR3 DNA reads as TGTGCCAGCCAGGGCGCGGCAGCAAGTAAAGGGCGAGCTTTCTTT. Translation: CASQGAAASKGRAFF.

The rearrangement joins TRBV7-8 to TRBJ2-7; the D gene is possibly TRBD1 (6 bases). CDR1 SGHVS and CDR2 FQNEAQ come from the germline V gene. Trimming stripped 5 bases from V and 11 bases from J, with 16 bases between. CDR3 length: 12 residues. As DNA, the CDR3 is TGTGCCAGCAGCCCGAGGGGGTCTACGGAGTACGTC. The encoded protein is CASSPRGSTEYV.

This clone was seen a single time. V gene TRBV4-3 combines with J gene TRBJ2-2; no firm D call. The V end was cut by 3 bases, the J end by 7 bases, with 12 bases between. The CDR3 sequence is 14 residues long. Germline assignment: CDR1 LGHNA and CDR2 YSLEER. The CDR3 reads CASSQVTGFGELFF. DNA of the CDR3: TGCGCCAGCAGCCAGGTGACTGGATTCGGGGAGCTGTTTTTT.

This chain uses TRBV4-3 with TRBJ2-3; D possibly uses TRBD1 or TRBD2 (5 bases each). V was pared by 2 bases and J by 0 bases, with 21 bases between. Germline assignment: CDR1 LGHNA and CDR2 YSLEER. The CDR3 covers 19 residues. The CDR3 coding sequence is TGCGCCAGCAGCCAAAATTTAAGGGTGGCCGGGGCAAGCACAGATACGCAGTATTTT. This gives the protein CASSQNLRVAGASTDTQYF.

This clone appeared a single time. The V call is TRBV5-6, the J call TRBJ1-2; tentatively, D is TRBD1 (5 bases). Germline V gene data show CDR1 as SGHDT and CDR2 as YYEEEE. With 0 bases removed from V and 3 bases from J, the gap between germline ends came to 15 bases. The CDR3 is 16 residues long. This chain's CDR3 is CASSLGGTALYYGYTF. The CDR3 coding sequence is TGTGCCAGCAGCTTGGGCGGGACGGCGCTATACTATGGCTACACCTTC. The variable domain in full, with the rest retrieved from reference TRBV5-6 and TRBJ1-2, is DAGVTQSPTHLIKTRGQQVTLRCSPKSGHDTVSWYQQALGQGPQFIFQYYEEEERQRGNFPDRFSGHQFPNYSSELNVNALLLGDSALYLCASSLGGTALYYGYTFGSGTRLTVV.

The V and J genes are TRBV29-1 and TRBJ1-3, with D uncertain. Germline lookup yields CDR1 SQVTM and CDR2 ANQGSEA. The CDR3 extends over 10 amino acids. Trimming removed 7 bases at V and 8 bases at J, with 9 bases between. CDR3 bases: TGCAGCGCGTCTGGGGACACCATATATTTT. Amino acid sequence: CSASGDTIYF.

The chain links TRBV4-3 to TRBJ1-2; D is undetermined. V was pared by 0 bases and J by 4 bases, with 15 bases between. The CDR3 loop spans 16 amino acids. Germline CDR1 LGHNA, CDR2 YSLEER. CDR3 coding DNA: TGCGCCAGCAGCCAAGACCAAGAAGGTCACGCCTATGGCTACACCTTC. Protein: CASSQDQEGHAYGYTF.

This chain joins TRBV27 and TRBJ2-7; possibly TRBD2 for D (6 bases). From germline, CDR1 is MNHEY and CDR2 SMNVEV (reference sequence). The CDR3 spans 15 residues. V lost 10 bases to trimming and J lost 4 bases, with 23 bases between them. This CDR3 is CATRRTGVGSYEQYV. CDR3 sequence (DNA): TGTGCCACCCGAAGGACGGGGGTTGGCTCTTACGAGCAGTACGTC.

The CDR3 spells CAWSDGYGGENEQFF. The CDR3 bases are TGTGCCTGGAGTGACGGGTACGGGGGGGAGAATGAGCAGTTCTTC. The chain links TRBV30 to TRBJ2-1; 8 bases align to TRBD2. Germline lookup yields CDR1 GTSNPN and CDR2 SVGIG (reference sequence). The CDR3 runs to 15 residues. The junction had 9 bases not matched to a gene; V was cut back by 1 base and J by 7 bases.

The CDR3 DNA is TGTGCCAGCAGTCCCGGGACTAGCGGGAGGGGGGAGCTGTTTTTT. Amino acid sequence: CASSPGTSGRGELFF. This chain uses TRBV6-1 with TRBJ2-2; TRBD2 matches 15 bases. V was clipped by 5 bases and J by 8 bases; unmatched bases: 3. This CDR3 has 15 residues. Per the germline V gene, CDR1 is MNHNS and CDR2 is SASEGT.

The chain recombines TRBV4-2 with TRBJ2-5, with 7 positions matching TRBD2. The CDR3 loop spans 15 amino acids. V trimming: 0 bases; J trimming: 5 bases; junction bases outside the gene matches: 6. Germline CDR1 and CDR2: LGHNA and YNFKEQ. CDR3 DNA sequence: TGTGCCAGCAGCCAAGAGGGGGGGAATGGGGAGACCCAGTACTTC. The encoded protein is CASSQEGGNGETQYF.

The rearrangement joins TRBV7-8 to TRBJ2-1; TRBD1 is a possible D gene (5 bases). The CDR3 has 15 residues. Germline lookup yields CDR1 SGHVS and CDR2 FQNEAQ. The V end was cut by 3 bases, the J end by 2 bases, with 11 bases between. The CDR3, as DNA: TGTGCCAGCAGCTTCGGCAGGGCGGCCTACAATGAGCAGTTCTTC. Its protein product is CASSFGRAAYNEQFF.

V usage is TRBV30 and J usage is TRBJ2-7; perhaps TRBD2 as D (7 bases). Germline V gene sequence: CDR1 GTSNPN, CDR2 SVGIG (reference sequence). The CDR3 runs to 15 residues. V gave up 0 bases and J gave up 6 bases, with 18 bases separating them. DNA of the CDR3: TGTGCCTGGAGTGTAGGGGGGCCGGGGGGTGGCGAGCAGTACGTC. As protein: CAWSVGGPGGGEQYV.

This clone was seen once. The V and J genes are TRBV7-3 and TRBJ2-1; no definite D call. Looked up from germline, CDR1 is SGHTA and CDR2 is FQGTGA. The length of the CDR3 is 14 residues. Trimming removed 4 bases at V and 0 bases at J, with 7 bases between. The CDR3 reads CASSSMGSYNEQFF. The CDR3 DNA is TGTGCCAGCAGCTCAATGGGCTCCTACAATGAGCAGTTCTTC.

This clone was observed a few times. The chain employs TRBV7-9 and TRBJ2-1; 9 bases line up with TRBD1. Germline trimming cut 3 bases from V and 6 bases from J; bases unmatched to any gene: 6. Germline loops: CDR1 SEHNR, CDR2 FQNEAQ (reference sequence). This CDR3 has 15 residues. This chain's CDR3 is CASSFPGTGINEQFF. The CDR3 DNA reads as TGTGCCAGCAGCTTTCCCGGGACAGGGATCAATGAGCAGTTCTTC.

The chain recombines TRBV20-1 with TRBJ2-3; the D is unclear. Germline CDR1 reads DFQATT; CDR2 reads SNEGSKA (reference sequence). CDR3 length: 11 amino acids. CDR3 sequence (DNA): TGCAGCCCCTTGAGCGCAGATACGCAGTATTTT. It codes for CSPLSADTQYF.

The DNA of the CDR3 is TGTGCCAGCAGTCGGACAGGGAACACCGGGGAGCTGTTTTTT. Translating it yields CASSRTGNTGELFF. V and J are TRBV11-1 and TRBJ2-2, with TRBD1 matching over 7 bases. The germline V gene has CDR1 SGHAT and CDR2 FQDESV (reference sequence). V lost 6 bases to trimming and J lost 1 base; unmatched junction nucleotides: 2. The CDR3 is made up of 14 amino acids.

The chain has TRBV30 and TRBJ2-2; D call uncertain. Germline V gene data show CDR1 as GTSNPN and CDR2 as SVGIG (reference sequence). The CDR3 consists of 15 residues. V lost 2 bases and J lost 6, with 16 bases in between. CDR3 residues: CAWSWERSWAGELFF. DNA for the CDR3: TGTGCCTGGAGTTGGGAAAGGTCGTGGGCCGGGGAGCTGTTTTTT.